This TCR beta chain is drawn from a study of monozygotic twins with inflammatory bowel disease. Study-wide points: Clonotype sharing was lower in IBD patients than healthy twins, most markedly with disease activity. Discordant twins showed the same repertoire similarity as concordant twins, possibly from limited power. The study found lower TCRbeta diversity (inverse Simpson) in IBD patients than in healthy co-twins.

Notes on this clonotype: Its antigen is currently unknown.

The template switching step added UMIs that contained a 6-nucleotide sample barcode. From the 5' RACE reads, TCRdb lists one entry per CDR3 protein and no DNA. The sample table includes about 300,000 distinct CDR3 sequences. The CDR3 is made up of 14 amino acids. The germline CDR1 and CDR2 sequences are MNHNS and SASEGT. This TCR was sampled from a human donor with ulcerative colitis or Crohn's disease, or a healthy co-twin of an affected twin (not recorded which). The sample was blood. V gene TRBV6-1 combines with J gene TRBJ2-2; absent DNA, TCRdb's TRBD2 call cannot be checked. CDR3 loop: CATRRSGPTGELFF.